This TCR beta chain was identified in a study of OX40 agonist ivuxolimab in advanced cancers. The CDR3 consists of 13 residues. V was shortened by 5 bases and J by 5 bases, with 12 bases between the two germline ends. CDR1 and CDR2 from the germline V gene are SGHVS and FQNEAQ. Only in-frame clones appear in the TCRdb table, and some are missing; sequencing was by immunoSEQ multiplex PCR. The top ten hold 4.8% of the sample, which has 60,000 or so clones, 85% to 90% seen once. The chain combines TRBV7-8 with TRBJ2-5; no definite D call. Sequencing used CD4+ or CD8+ T cells sorted from blood, obtained in a trial of the OX40 agonist ivuxolimab. This clonotype originated in an adult with an advanced solid tumor such as melanoma, head and neck, liver or kidney cancer. The CDR3 DNA reads TGTGCCAGCAGCCCATCAAACGGGGAGACCCAGTACTTC. Translating gives CASSPSNGETQYF.